This is a list of T cell receptor beta chains from one sample in a study of blood T cell repertoires in COVID-19. Produced via immunoSEQ multiplex PCR; TCRdb's table is partial and in-frame only. The sample holds some 240,000 clones, under 90% seen once. Sequencing used PBMCs or T cells enriched from blood (not recorded which). The receptors come from a man aged 25 to 40 with acute COVID-19. Each CDR3 is given with its conserved first and last residue. D genes are given only for firm matches.

CDR3,DNA,J,D,V
CASRVAGGPYNEQFF,TGTGCCAGTAGAGTAGCGGGGGGGCCTTACAATGAGCAGTTCTTC,TRBJ2-1,TRBD2,TRBV19
CASGLVLGRGEKLFF,TGTGCTAGTGGTTTGGTACTGGGGAGGGGTGAAAAACTGTTTTTT,TRBJ1-4,.,TRBV12-5
CASSGQGDTDTQYF,TGTGCCAGCAGTGGACAGGGGGACACAGATACGCAGTATTTT,TRBJ2-3,TRBD1,TRBV25-1
CASRRDSLQETQYF,TGTGCCAGCAGGAGGGACAGTCTCCAAGAGACCCAGTACTTC,TRBJ2-5,TRBD1,TRBV7-8
CASSFGLAGINEQFF,TGTGCCAGCAGCTTTGGTCTAGCGGGTATCAATGAGCAGTTCTTC,TRBJ2-1,TRBD2,TRBV7-3
CASSQGQGVMLGYTF,TGTGCCAGCAGCCAAGGACAGGGGGTGATGTTAGGCTACACCTTC,TRBJ1-2,TRBD1,TRBV3-1/TRBV3-2
CASSRGLPPKNIQYF,TGTGCCAGCAGCAGGGGACTACCCCCCAAAAACATTCAGTACTTC,TRBJ2-4,.,TRBV6-5
CASSLAAGGNNEQFF,TGCGCCAGCAGCTTGGCAGCGGGGGGAAACAATGAGCAGTTCTTC,TRBJ2-1,TRBD2,TRBV5-1
CASSYPQETQYF,TGTGCCAGCAGTTACCCGCAAGAGACCCAGTACTTC,TRBJ2-5,.,TRBV6-2/TRBV6-3
CASSNTQTQYF,TGTGCCAGTAGTAATACACAGACCCAGTACTTC,TRBJ2-5,.,TRBV19
CASSQDPAGDGYTF,TGCGCCAGCAGCCAAGATCCGGCGGGGGATGGCTACACCTTC,TRBJ1-2,.,TRBV4-1
CASSSILAGAYNEQFF,TGTGCCAGCAGCTCAATTTTAGCGGGAGCCTACAATGAGCAGTTCTTC,TRBJ2-1,TRBD2,TRBV5-4
CASSQRNSHTGELFF,TGTGCCAGCAGCCAAAGAAACAGTCACACCGGGGAGCTGTTTTTT,TRBJ2-2,.,TRBV14
CASSLVSSGANVLTF,TGCGCCAGCAGCTTGGTCAGCTCTGGGGCCAACGTCCTGACTTTC,TRBJ2-6,.,TRBV5-1
CASSLGSGEYNEQFF,TGTGCCAGCAGCTTGGGAAGCGGGGAATACAATGAGCAGTTCTTC,TRBJ2-1,TRBD2,TRBV5-4
CASSPGQTNYGYTF,TGTGCCAGCAGCCCGGGACAGACTAACTATGGCTACACCTTC,TRBJ1-2,TRBD1,TRBV14
CASSYYVENEQFF,TGTGCCAGCAGTTACTACGTAGAAAATGAGCAGTTCTTC,TRBJ2-1,.,TRBV6-2/TRBV6-3
CASSLADQETQYF,TGTGCCAGCAGCTTAGCGGACCAAGAGACCCAGTACTTC,TRBJ2-5,.,TRBV7-3
CATSTGNQPQHF,TGTGCCACCTCGACAGGGAATCAGCCCCAGCATTTT,TRBJ1-5,TRBD1,TRBV19
CASSSRGYNTGELFF,TGCGCCAGCAGCTCTCGCGGATACAACACCGGGGAGCTGTTTTTT,TRBJ2-2,.,TRBV5-1